This TCR beta chain was found in a study of blood T cell repertoires in COVID-19. This CDR3 has 11 residues. V was clipped by 0 bases and J by 5 bases, with 4 bases between them. CDR1 is SQVTM, CDR2 ANQGSEA, per germline. Under the authors' procedure: Estimation of nucleated cell counts relied on the amplification of reference gene primers. Libraries were prepared by immunoSEQ multiplex PCR; TCRdb keeps only in-frame clonotypes and omits some of them. D and trimming were read from the DNA, whereas the V and J calls and clone size are those reported in that table. The sample has some 380,000 clones; nearly 90% are singletons.

V gene TRBV29-1 combines with J gene TRBJ1-2; no clear D. The TCR was taken from a woman aged 40 to 50 with acute COVID-19. Sequenced: PBMCs or T cells enriched from blood (not recorded which). CDR3 nucleotides: TGCAGCGTTGAAGATCGGTATGGCTACACCTTC. Translation: CSVEDRYGYTF.